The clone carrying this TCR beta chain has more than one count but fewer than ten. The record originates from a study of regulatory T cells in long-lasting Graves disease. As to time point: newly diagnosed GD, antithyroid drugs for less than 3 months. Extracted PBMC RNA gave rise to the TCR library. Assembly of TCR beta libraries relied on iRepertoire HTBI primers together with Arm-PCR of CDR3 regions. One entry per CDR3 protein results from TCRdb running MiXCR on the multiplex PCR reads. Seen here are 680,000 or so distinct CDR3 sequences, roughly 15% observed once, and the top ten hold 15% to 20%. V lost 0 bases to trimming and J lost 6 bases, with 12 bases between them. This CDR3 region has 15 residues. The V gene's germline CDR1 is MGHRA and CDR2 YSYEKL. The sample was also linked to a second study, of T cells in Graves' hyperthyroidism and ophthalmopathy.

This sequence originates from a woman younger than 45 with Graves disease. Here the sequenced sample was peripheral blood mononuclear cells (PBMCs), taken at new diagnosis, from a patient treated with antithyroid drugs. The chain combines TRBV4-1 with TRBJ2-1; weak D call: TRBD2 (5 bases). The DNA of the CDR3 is TGCGCCAGCAGCCAAGATCAGGCTAGCCGCAATGAGCAGTTCTTC. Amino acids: CASSQDQASRNEQFF.